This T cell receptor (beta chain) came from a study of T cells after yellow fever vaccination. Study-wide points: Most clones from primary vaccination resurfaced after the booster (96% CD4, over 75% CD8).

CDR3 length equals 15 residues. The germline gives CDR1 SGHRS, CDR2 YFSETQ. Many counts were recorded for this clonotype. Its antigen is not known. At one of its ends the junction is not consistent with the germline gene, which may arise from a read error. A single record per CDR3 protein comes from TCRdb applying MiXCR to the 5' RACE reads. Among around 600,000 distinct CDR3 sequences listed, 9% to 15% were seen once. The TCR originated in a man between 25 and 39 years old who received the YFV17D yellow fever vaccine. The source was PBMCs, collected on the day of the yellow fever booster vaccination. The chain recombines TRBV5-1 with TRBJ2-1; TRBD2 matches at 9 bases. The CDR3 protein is CASSLLAGTYNEQFF. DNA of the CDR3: TGTGCCAGCAGCCTCCTAGCGGGAACATACAATGAGCAGTTCTTC.